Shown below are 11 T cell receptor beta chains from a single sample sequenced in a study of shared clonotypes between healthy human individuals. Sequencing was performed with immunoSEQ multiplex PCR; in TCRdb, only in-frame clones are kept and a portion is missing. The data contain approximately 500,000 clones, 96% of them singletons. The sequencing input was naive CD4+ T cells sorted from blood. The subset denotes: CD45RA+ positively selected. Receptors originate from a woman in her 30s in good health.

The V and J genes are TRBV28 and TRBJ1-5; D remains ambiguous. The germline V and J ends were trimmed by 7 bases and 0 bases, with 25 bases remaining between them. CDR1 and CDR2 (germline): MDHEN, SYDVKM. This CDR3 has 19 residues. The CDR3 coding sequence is TGTGCCAGCACTCGCGGGCGGGGAGTACGAACCTATAGCAATCAGCCCCAGCATTTT. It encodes CASTRGRGVRTYSNQPQHF.

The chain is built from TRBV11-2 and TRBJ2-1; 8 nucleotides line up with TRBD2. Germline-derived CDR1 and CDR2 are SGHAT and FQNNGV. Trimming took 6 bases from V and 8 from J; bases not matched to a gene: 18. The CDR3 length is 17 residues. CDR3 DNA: TGTGCCAGCAGACCAACCCCAGCGGGAGATGGTCGGGATGAGCAGTTCTTC. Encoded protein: CASRPTPAGDGRDEQFF.

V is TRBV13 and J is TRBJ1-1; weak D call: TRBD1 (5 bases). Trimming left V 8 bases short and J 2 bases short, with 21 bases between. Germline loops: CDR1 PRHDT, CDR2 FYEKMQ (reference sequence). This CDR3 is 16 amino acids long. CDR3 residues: CASHEAWGHPNTEAFF. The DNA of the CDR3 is TGTGCCAGCCACGAAGCCTGGGGCCACCCTAACACTGAAGCTTTCTTT.

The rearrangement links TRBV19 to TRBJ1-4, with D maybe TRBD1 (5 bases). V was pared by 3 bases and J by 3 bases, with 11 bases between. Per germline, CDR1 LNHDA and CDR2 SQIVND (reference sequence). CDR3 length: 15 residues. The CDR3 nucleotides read TGTGCCAGTAGTATTGAGGGACTGCCTAATGAAAAACTGTTTTTT. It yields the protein CASSIEGLPNEKLFF.

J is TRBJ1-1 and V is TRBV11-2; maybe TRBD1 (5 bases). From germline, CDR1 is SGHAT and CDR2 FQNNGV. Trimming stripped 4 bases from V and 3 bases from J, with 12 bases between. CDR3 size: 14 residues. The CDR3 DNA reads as TGTGCCAGCAGCTACACCGCCAGGGACACTGAAGCTTTCTTT. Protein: CASSYTARDTEAFF.

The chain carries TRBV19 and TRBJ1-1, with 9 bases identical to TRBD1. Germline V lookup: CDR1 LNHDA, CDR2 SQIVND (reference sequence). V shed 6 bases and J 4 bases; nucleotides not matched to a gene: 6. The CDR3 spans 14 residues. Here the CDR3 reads CASRRTGAPTEAFF. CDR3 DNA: TGTGCCAGTAGAAGGACAGGGGCCCCCACTGAAGCTTTCTTT.

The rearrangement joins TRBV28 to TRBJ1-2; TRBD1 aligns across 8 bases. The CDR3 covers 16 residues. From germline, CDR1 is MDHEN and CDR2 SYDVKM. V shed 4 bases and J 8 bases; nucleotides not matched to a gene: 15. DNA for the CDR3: TGTGCCAGCAGTTCCACCTGGACAGGGAGCACGGACGGCTACACCTTC. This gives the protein CASSSTWTGSTDGYTF.

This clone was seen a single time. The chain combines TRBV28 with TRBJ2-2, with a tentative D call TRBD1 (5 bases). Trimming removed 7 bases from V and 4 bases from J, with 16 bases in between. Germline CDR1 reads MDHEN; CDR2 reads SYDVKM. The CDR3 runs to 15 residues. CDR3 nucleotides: TGTGCCAGCACCAGCAGGGTATCAGTCACCGGGGAGCTGTTTTTT. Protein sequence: CASTSRVSVTGELFF.

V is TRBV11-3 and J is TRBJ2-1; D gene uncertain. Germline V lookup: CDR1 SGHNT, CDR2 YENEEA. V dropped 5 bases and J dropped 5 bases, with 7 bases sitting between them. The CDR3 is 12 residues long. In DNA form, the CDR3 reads TGTGCCAGCAGCGGCGGAAACAATGAGCAGTTCTTC. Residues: CASSGGNNEQFF. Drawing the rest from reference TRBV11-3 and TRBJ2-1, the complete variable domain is EAGVVQSPRYKIIEKKQPVAFWCNPISGHNTLYWYLQNLGQGPELLIRYENEEAVDDSQLPKDRFSAERLKGVDSTLKIQPAELGDSAVYLCASSGGNNEQFFGPGTRLTVL.

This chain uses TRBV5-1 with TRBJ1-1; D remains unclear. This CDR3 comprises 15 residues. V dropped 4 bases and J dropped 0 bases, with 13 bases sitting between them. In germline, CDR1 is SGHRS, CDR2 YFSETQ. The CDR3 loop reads CASSPTGRLNTEAFF. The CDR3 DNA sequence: TGCGCCAGCAGCCCTACCGGCAGGCTGAACACTGAAGCTTTCTTT.

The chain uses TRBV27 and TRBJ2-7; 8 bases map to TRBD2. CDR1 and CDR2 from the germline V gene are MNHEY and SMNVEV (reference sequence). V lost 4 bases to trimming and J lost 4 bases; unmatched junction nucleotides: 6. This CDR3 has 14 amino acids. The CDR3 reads CASSSGTRSYEQYF. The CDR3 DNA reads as TGTGCCAGCAGTTCCGGGACTAGATCGTACGAGCAGTACTTC.